These 3 T cell receptor beta chains were all obtained from the same sample, sequenced in a study of blood T cell repertoires in COVID-19. The table came from immunoSEQ multiplex PCR; TCRdb's copy has only in-frame clones and leaves some out. The data show about 240,000 clones, 83% seen once. Sequenced: PBMCs or T cells enriched from blood (not recorded which). The source of these receptors is a woman between 40 and 50 years old who had been exposed to COVID-19.

The chain is built from TRBV5-1 and TRBJ2-1; 9 bases fit TRBD1. The germline gives CDR1 SGHRS, CDR2 YFSETQ. The length of the CDR3 is 15 residues. V shed 9 bases and J 4 bases; nucleotides not matched to a gene: 11. This chain's CDR3 is CATTAGQGSYNEQFF. CDR3 DNA: TGCGCCACCACTGCGGGACAGGGATCGTACAATGAGCAGTTCTTC. The whole variable domain, remainder taken from reference TRBV5-1 and TRBJ2-1, is KAGVTQTPRYLIKTRGQQVTLSCSPISGHRSVSWYQQTPGQGLQFLFEYFSETQRNKGNFPGRFSGRQFSNSRSEMNVSTLELGDSALYLCATTAGQGSYNEQFFGPGTRLTVL.

This chain joins TRBV7-2 and TRBJ2-7; a weak D match, TRBD2 (7 bases). V dropped 7 bases and J dropped 7 bases, with 17 bases sitting between them. CDR3 size: 13 residues. Germline lookup yields CDR1 SGHTA and CDR2 FQGNSA. CDR3 loop: CASNPGGRREQYF. Here the CDR3 DNA reads TGTGCCAGCAACCCCGGGGGGCGGAGGGAGCAGTACTTC.

The chain recombines TRBV10-3 with TRBJ2-5; 10 nucleotides align to TRBD2. The CDR3 has 15 residues. Per the germline V gene, CDR1 is ENHRY and CDR2 is SYGVKD. Trimming at V came to 0 bases and at J to 4 bases, leaving 2 bases not matched to a gene. The CDR3, as DNA: TGTGCCATCAGTGAGTCGCCTAGCGGGGGAGAGACCCAGTACTTC. Amino acid sequence: CAISESPSGGETQYF.